The T cell receptor beta chain under discussion was sequenced for a study of blood T cell repertoires in COVID-19. With 7 bases removed from V and 2 bases from J, the gap between germline ends came to 18 bases. The CDR3 totals 14 residues. Per the germline V gene, CDR1 is SQVTM and CDR2 is ANQGSEA. Assay used: immunoSEQ multiplex PCR; TCRdb lists only in-frame clones, some missing. This table holds roughly 120,000 clones, 85% found once. Sample: peripheral blood. This TCR came from an elderly man with acute or convalescent COVID-19. V is TRBV29-1 and J is TRBJ2-7; a weak D match, TRBD2 (5 bases). CDR3 amino acids: CSATRGSTTYEQYF. CDR3 bases: TGCAGCGCGACTCGAGGGAGCACCACCTACGAGCAGTACTTC.